This record covers a single TCR beta chain. Its antigen is undetermined. The data were produced by immunoSEQ multiplex PCR, yet TCRdb's version contains in-frame clones alone and is incomplete. Among more than 15,000 clones listed, roughly three quarters were seen once. This CDR3 has 16 amino acids. The germline gives CDR1 WNHNN, CDR2 SYGVQD (reference sequence). The V end was cut by 0 bases, the J end by 4 bases, with 13 bases between. This specimen belongs to a study of CD4+ T cells in melanoma. Overall study results and limits: A reported correlation linked neoantigen-specific CD4+ T cells to CD8+, macrophage and B cell function. Diverse differentiation states were reported for melanoma neoantigen-specific CD4+ T cells.

This sequence joins TRBV10-1 and TRBJ2-4; D is uncertain. Sequences were obtained from cells from a culture (not recorded whether cultured in vitro). The receptor was derived from a human donor with melanoma. CDR3: CASSESIGYKKNIQYF. The CDR3 DNA follows: TGCGCCAGCAGTGAGTCTATAGGCTATAAGAAAAACATTCAGTACTTC.